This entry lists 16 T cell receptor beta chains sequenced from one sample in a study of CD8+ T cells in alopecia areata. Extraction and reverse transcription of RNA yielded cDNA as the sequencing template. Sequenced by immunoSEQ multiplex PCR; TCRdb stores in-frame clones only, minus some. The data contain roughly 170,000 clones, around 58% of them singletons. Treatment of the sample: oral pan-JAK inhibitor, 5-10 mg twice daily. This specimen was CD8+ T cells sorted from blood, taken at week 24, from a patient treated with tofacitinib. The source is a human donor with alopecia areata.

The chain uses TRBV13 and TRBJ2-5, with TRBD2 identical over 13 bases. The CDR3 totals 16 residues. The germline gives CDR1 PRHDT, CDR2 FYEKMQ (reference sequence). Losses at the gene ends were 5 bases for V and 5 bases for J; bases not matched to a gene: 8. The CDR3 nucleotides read TGTGCCAGCAGCGTCCCCGGGACTAGCGGGGACGAGACCCAGTACTTC. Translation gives CASSVPGTSGDETQYF.

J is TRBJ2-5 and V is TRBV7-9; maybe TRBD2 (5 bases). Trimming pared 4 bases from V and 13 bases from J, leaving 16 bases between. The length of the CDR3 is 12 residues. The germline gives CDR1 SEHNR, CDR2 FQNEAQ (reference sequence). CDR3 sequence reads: CASSSNRDPPYF. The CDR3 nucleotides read TGTGCCAGCAGCTCGAACCGGGATCCCCCGTACTTC.

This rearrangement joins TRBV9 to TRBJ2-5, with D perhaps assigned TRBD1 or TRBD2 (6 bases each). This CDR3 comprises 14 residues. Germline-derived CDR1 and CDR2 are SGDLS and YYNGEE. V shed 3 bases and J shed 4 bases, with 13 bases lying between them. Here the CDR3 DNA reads TGTGCCAGCAGCGGTGCGTGGGGGGCAGAGACCCAGTACTTC. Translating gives CASSGAWGAETQYF.

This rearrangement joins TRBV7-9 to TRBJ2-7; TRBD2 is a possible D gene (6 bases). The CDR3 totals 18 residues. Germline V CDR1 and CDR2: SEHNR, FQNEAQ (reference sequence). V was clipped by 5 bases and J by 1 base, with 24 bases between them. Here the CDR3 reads CASSPLGLRGTESYEQYF. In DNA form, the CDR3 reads TGTGCCAGCAGCCCTCTTGGGTTACGGGGGACGGAGTCCTACGAGCAGTACTTC.

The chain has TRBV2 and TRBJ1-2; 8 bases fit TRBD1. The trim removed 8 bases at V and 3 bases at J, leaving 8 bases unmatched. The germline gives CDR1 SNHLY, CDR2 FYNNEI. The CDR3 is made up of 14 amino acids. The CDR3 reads CASHTGGLYYGYTF. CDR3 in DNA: TGTGCCAGCCACACAGGGGGGCTTTACTATGGCTACACCTTC.

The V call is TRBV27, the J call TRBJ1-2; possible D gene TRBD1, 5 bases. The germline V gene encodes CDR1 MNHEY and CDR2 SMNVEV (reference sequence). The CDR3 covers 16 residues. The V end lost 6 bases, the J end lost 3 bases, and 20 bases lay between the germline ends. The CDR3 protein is CASSQQAGNFYYGYTF. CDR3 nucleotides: TGTGCCAGCAGCCAGCAAGCAGGGAACTTCTACTATGGCTACACCTTC.

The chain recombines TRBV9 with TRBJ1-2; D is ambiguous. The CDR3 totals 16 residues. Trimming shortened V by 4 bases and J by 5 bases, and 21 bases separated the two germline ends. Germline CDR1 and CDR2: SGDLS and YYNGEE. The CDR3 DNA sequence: TGTGCCAGCAGCCCTCGAAGTAAGACGGCGACTTATGGCTACACCTTC. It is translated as CASSPRSKTATYGYTF.

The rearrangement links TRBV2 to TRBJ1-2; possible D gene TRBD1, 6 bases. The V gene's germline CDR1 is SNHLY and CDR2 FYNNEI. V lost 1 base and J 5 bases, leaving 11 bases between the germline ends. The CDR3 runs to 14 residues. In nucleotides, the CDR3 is TGTGCCAGCAGTGAAGTTTGGACAGAATATGGCTACACCTTC. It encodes CASSEVWTEYGYTF.

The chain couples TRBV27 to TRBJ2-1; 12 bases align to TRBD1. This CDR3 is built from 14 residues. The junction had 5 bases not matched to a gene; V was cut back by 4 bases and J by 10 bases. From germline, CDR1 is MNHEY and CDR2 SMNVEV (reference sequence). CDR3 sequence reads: CASSWGQGAKEQFF. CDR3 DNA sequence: TGTGCCAGCAGTTGGGGACAGGGGGCAAAAGAGCAGTTCTTC.

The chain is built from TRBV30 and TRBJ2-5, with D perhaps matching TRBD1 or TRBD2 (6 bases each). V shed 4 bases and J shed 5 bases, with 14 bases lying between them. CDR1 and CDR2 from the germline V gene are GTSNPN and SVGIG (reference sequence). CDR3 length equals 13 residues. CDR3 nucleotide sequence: TGTGCCTGGATGGTGGAGGGGGAGGAGACCCAGTACTTC. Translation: CAWMVEGEETQYF.

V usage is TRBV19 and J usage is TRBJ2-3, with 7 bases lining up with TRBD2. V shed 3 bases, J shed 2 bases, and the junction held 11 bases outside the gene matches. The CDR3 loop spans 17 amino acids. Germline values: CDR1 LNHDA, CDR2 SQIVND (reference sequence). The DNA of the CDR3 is TGTGCCAGTAGTATTGTTATGACTAGCCCTTCCACAGATACGCAGTATTTT. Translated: CASSIVMTSPSTDTQYF.

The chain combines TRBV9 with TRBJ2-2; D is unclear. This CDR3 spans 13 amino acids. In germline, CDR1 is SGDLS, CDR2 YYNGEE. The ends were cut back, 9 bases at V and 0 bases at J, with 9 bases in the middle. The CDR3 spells CATNHPNTGELFF. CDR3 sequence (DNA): TGTGCCACAAATCATCCGAACACCGGGGAGCTGTTTTTT.

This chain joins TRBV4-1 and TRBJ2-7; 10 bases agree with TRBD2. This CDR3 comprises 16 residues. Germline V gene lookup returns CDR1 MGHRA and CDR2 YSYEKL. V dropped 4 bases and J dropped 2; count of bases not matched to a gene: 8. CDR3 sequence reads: CASSRLAGGPTYEQYF. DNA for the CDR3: TGCGCCAGCAGCCGATTAGCGGGGGGCCCAACCTACGAGCAGTACTTC.

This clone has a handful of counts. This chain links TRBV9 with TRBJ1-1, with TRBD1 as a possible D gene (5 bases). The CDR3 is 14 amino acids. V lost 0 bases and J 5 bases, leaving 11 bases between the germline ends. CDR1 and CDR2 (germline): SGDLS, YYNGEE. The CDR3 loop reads CASSVDGGGTEAFF. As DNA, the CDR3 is TGTGCCAGCAGCGTAGACGGGGGAGGAACTGAAGCTTTCTTT.

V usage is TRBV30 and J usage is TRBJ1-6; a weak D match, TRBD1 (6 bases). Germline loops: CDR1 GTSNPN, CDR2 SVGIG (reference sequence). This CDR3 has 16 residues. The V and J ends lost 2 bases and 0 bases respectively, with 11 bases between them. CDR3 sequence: CAWSLIGGSYNSPLHF. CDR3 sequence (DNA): TGTGCCTGGAGTCTTATAGGGGGCTCCTATAATTCACCCCTCCACTTT.

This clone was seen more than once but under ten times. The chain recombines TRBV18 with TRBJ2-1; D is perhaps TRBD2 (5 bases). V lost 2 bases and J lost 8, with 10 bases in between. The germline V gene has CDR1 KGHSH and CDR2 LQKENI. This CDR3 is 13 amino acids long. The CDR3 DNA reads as TGTGCCAGCTCACCAATCTTCGGGGATGAGCAGTTCTTC. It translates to CASSPIFGDEQFF.